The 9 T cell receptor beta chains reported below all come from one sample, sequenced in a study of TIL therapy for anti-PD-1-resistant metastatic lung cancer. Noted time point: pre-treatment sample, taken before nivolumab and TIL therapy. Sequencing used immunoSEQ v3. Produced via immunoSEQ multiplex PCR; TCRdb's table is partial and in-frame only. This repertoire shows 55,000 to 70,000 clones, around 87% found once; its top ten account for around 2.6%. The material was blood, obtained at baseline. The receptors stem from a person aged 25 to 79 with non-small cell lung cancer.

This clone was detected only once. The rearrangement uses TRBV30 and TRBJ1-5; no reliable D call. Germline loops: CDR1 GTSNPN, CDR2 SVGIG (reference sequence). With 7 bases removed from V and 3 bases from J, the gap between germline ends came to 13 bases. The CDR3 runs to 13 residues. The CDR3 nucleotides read TGTGCCTTTTTGGACGGAATCAATCAGCCCCAGCATTTT. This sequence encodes CAFLDGINQPQHF.

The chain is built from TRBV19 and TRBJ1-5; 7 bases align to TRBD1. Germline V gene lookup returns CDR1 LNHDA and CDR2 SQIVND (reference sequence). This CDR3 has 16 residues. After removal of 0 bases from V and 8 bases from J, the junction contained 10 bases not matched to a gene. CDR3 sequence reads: CASSIDHRQGGKPQHF. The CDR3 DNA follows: TGTGCCAGTAGTATAGATCACAGACAGGGAGGAAAGCCCCAGCATTTT.

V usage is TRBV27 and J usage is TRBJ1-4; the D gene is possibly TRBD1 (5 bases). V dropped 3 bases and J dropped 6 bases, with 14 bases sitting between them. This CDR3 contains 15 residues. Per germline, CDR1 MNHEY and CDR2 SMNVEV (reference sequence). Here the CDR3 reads CASSLLLSGDEKLFF. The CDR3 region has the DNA TGTGCCAGCAGTTTGTTGTTATCGGGGGATGAAAAACTGTTTTTT.

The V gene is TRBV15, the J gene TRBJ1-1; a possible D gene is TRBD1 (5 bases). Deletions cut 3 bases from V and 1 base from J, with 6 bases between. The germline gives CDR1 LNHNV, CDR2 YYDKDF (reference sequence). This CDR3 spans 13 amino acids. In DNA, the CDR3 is TGTGCCACCAGCAGGACAGCGAACACTGAAGCTTTCTTT. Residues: CATSRTANTEAFF.

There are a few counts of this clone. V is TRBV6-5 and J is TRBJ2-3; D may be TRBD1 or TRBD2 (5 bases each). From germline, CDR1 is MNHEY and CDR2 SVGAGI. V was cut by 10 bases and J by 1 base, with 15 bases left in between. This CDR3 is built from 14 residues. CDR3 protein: CATLTGARTDTQYF. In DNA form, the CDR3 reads TGTGCCACCCTAACCGGGGCGCGCACAGATACGCAGTATTTT.

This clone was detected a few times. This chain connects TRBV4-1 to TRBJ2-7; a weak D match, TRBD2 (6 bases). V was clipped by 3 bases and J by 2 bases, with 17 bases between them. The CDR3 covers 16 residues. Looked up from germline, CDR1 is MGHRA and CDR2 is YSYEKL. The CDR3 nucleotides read TGCGCCAGCAGCCAGGTGACCGGGACTCCTACCTACGAGCAGTACTTC. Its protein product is CASSQVTGTPTYEQYF.

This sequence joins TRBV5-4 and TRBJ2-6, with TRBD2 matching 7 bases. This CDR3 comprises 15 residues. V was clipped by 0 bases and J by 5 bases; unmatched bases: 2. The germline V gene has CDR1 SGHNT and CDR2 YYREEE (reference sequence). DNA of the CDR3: TGTGCCAGCAGCTTGGGTGGGACTAGGGCCAACGTCCTGACTTTC. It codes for CASSLGGTRANVLTF. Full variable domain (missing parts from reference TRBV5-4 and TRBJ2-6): ETGVTQSPTHLIKTRGQQVTLRCSSQSGHNTVSWYQQALGQGPQFIFQYYREEENGRGNFPPRFSGLQFPNYSSELNVNALELDDSALYLCASSLGGTRANVLTFGAGSRLTVL.

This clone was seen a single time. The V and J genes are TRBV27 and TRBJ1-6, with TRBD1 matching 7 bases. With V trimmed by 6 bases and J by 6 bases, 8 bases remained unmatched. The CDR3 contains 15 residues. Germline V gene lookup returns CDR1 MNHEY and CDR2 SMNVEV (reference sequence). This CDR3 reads CASRLGQAFNSPLHF. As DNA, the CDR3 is TGTGCCAGCAGACTCGGACAGGCCTTTAATTCACCCCTCCACTTT.

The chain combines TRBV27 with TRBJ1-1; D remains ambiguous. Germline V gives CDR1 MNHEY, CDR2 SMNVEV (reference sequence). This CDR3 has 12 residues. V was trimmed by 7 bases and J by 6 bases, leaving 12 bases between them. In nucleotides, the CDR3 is TGTGCCAGCATGAGGGTCGGCGCTGAAGCTTTCTTT. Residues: CASMRVGAEAFF.